This entry lists 5 T cell receptor beta chains sequenced from one sample in a study of T cells in women clearing cervical HPV infection. Clones were read by immunoSEQ multiplex PCR, and TCRdb kept only the in-frame ones, dropping some. Its table records 29,000 or so clones. Sequences were obtained from blood buffy coat. These receptors were taken from a woman aged 18-69 years with a cervical HPV16 infection that either progressed to CIN3+ or cleared (not recorded which).

About this clone itself: With the read ending 3 residues before the CDR3 end, the germline J gene is used to fill in that end. The genes are TRBV14 and TRBJ2-7; TRBD2 aligns across 7 bases. CDR1 is SGHDN, CDR2 FVKESK, per germline. Trimming took 5 bases from V and 2 from J; bases not matched to a gene: 6. The CDR3 runs to 14 residues. CDR3 DNA, as far as it was read: TGTGCCAGCAGCTTGTGGGGGGGGACCTACGAG. This sequence encodes CASSLWGGTYE. The whole CDR3 sequence reads CASSLWGGTYEQYF. The full variable domain, rest sourced from reference TRBV14 and TRBJ2-7, is EAGVTQFPSHSVIEKGQTVTLRCDPISGHDNLYWYRRVMGKEIKFLLHFVKESKQDESGMPNNRFLAERTGGTYSTLKVQPAELEDSGVYFCASSLWGGTYEQYFGPGTRLTVT.

Concerning this clone: The CDR3 goes on 3 residues after the read ends, and that part is filled in from the germline J gene. The chain carries TRBV11-2 and TRBJ1-4, with a weak D call TRBD1 (6 bases). Germline CDR1 reads SGHAT; CDR2 reads FQNNGV. Trimming removed 0 bases from V and 10 bases from J, with 15 bases in between. The CDR3 consists of 15 residues. Partial CDR3 DNA: TGTGCCAGCAGCTTAGATTCCCACCAGGGGCGAAAA. Protein product: CASSLDSHQGRK. The entire CDR3 protein is CASSLDSHQGRKLFF.

As to this clone: The CDR3 end falls 3 residues outside the read, so it is completed with the germline J gene. The V gene is TRBV2, the J gene TRBJ2-4; 7 bases fit TRBD1. J lost 4 bases, V lost 5 bases, and 5 bases had no gene match. CDR1 and CDR2 (germline): SNHLY, FYNNEI. This CDR3 spans 14 amino acids. The chain's CDR3 is CASSFGTEKNIQYF. The CDR3 DNA, read in part, is TGTGCCAGCAGTTTCGGGACAGAAAAAAACATT.

About this clone itself: The observed sequence ends 3 residues before the CDR3 terminus, with the missing tail filled in from the germline J gene. The chain employs TRBV7-8 and TRBJ2-2; D assignment may be TRBD1 or TRBD2 (5 bases each). The CDR3 runs 16 residues. Per the germline V gene, CDR1 is SGHVS and CDR2 is FQNEAQ. Between the trimmed V and J ends, which lost 2 bases and 3 bases, there was a span of 13 bases. CDR3 DNA (partial): TGTGCCAGCAGCTTACGTGAGGGGCCGGACACCGGGGAG. Protein: CASSLREGPDTGE. The entire CDR3 protein is CASSLREGPDTGELFF.

A word on this clone: The read is 3 residues too short to cover the CDR3 end, so that end is filled in from the germline J gene. This chain links TRBV7-8 with TRBJ2-1; tentative D call: TRBD2 (6 bases). There are 15 residues in the CDR3. Trimming cost V 5 bases and J 8 bases, with 19 bases left between them. Germline CDR1 is SGHVS and CDR2 is FQNEAQ. The CDR3 loop is CASSPAGLAGDEQFF. The sequenced part of the CDR3 DNA is TGTGCCAGCAGCCCAGCGGGCCTAGCTGGAGATGAG.